The 27 T cell receptor beta chains listed next were all sequenced from one sample in a study of T cells after yellow fever vaccination. TCRdb reanalysed the 5' RACE reads using MiXCR and keeps one entry per CDR3 protein. The sample includes a few hundred thousand distinct CDR3 sequences, approximately 16% of them seen just once. The sample in question was PBMCs, obtained less than 6 days after the first yellow fever vaccination. The receptor source for this set is a man aged 18 to 35 who received the YFV17D yellow fever vaccine.

The chain uses TRBV7-2 and TRBJ2-3; no reliable D call. The CDR3 has 15 residues. Germline V gives CDR1 SGHTA, CDR2 FQGNSA. Trimming cost V 1 base and J 0 bases, with 8 bases left between them. CDR3 DNA: TGTGCCAGCAGCTTAGATTTCGGGAGCACAGATACGCAGTATTTT. This sequence encodes CASSLDFGSTDTQYF.

This clonotype was recorded at least ten times. This chain uses TRBV9 with TRBJ1-5; the D is unclear. With 0 bases removed from V and 5 bases from J, the gap between germline ends came to 6 bases. The V gene's germline CDR1 is SGDLS and CDR2 YYNGEE. The CDR3 runs to 13 residues. CDR3 sequence reads: CASSVDADQPQHF. CDR3 coding DNA: TGTGCCAGCAGCGTAGATGCGGATCAGCCCCAGCATTTT.

V is TRBV12-5 and J is TRBJ2-3; D is uncertain. Germline assignment: CDR1 LGHNT and CDR2 FRNRAP. V dropped 2 bases and J dropped 1 base, with 4 bases sitting between them. The CDR3 runs to 13 residues. The CDR3, as DNA: TGTGCTAGTGGTTTGACAGGCACAGATACGCAGTATTTT. Translating gives CASGLTGTDTQYF.

This clonotype was recorded many times. The gene calls are TRBV7-2 and TRBJ2-3; 11 bases align to TRBD2. This CDR3 comprises 14 residues. The J segment lost 7 bases and the V segment lost 8 bases, leaving 8 bases of the junction unmatched. Germline CDR1 reads SGHTA; CDR2 reads FQGNSA. The CDR3 sequence: CASGVAGGPYTQYF. The CDR3 region has the DNA TGTGCCAGCGGGGTAGCGGGGGGGCCGTATACGCAGTATTTT.

The chain combines TRBV20-1 with TRBJ2-3, with 14 bases matching TRBD2. This CDR3 has 14 amino acids. Germline CDR1 is DFQATT and CDR2 is SNEGSKA (reference sequence). J was trimmed by 6 bases and V by 5 bases; bases with no gene match: 4. In DNA, the CDR3 is TGCAGTGCTGGACTAGCGGGGGGTTCCGATACGCAGTATTTT. It codes for CSAGLAGGSDTQYF.

This clonotype was recorded a few times. This CDR3 is CASSPGLDRDTQYF. The CDR3 DNA sequence: TGCGCCAGCAGCCCAGGACTAGATCGAGATACGCAGTATTTT. This sequence joins TRBV4-3 and TRBJ2-3; 7 bases are a match to TRBD2. With 4 bases clipped from V and 5 bases from J, the junction kept 6 bases outside the gene matches. Per germline, CDR1 LGHNA and CDR2 YSLEER. This CDR3 region has 14 residues.

The DNA of the CDR3 is TGTGCTAGTGGTTTGGCAGGGGGAGTCACTGAAGCTTTCTTT. Translated: CASGLAGGVTEAFF. The chain carries TRBV12-5 and TRBJ1-1; TRBD1 matches at 7 bases. With V trimmed by 1 base and J by 4 bases, 3 bases remained unmatched. The CDR3 contains 14 residues. The germline gives CDR1 LGHNT, CDR2 FRNRAP. Together with reference TRBV12-5 and TRBJ1-1, the CDR3 gives the full variable domain: DARVTQTPRHKVTEMGQEVTMRCQPILGHNTVFWYRQTMMQGLELLAYFRNRAPLDDSGMPKDRFSAEMPDATLATLKIQPSEPRDSAVYFCASGLAGGVTEAFFGQGTRLTVV.

This clonotype was picked up a small number of times. CDR3 nucleotides: TGTGCCAGCAGCCCGGACCAAAAACAGGGGGATGAGCAGTTCTTC. This sequence encodes CASSPDQKQGDEQFF. This chain connects TRBV5-8 to TRBJ2-1, with 8 bases aligning to TRBD1. Germline loops: CDR1 SGHTS, CDR2 YDEGEE. The CDR3 is 15 amino acids. Germline trimming cut 4 bases from V and 8 bases from J; bases unmatched to any gene: 11.

V gene TRBV27 combines with J gene TRBJ2-1; 10 nucleotides line up with TRBD1. This CDR3 has 15 residues. V lost 2 bases, J lost 6 bases, and 4 bases stayed unmatched. The germline V gene encodes CDR1 MNHEY and CDR2 SMNVEV (reference sequence). The CDR3 DNA reads TGTGCCAGCAGTTTACAAGGGACAGGGGCCAATGAGCAGTTCTTC. It yields the protein CASSLQGTGANEQFF.

This clonotype was recorded a few times. The V call is TRBV5-1, the J call TRBJ2-5, with TRBD2 matching over 10 bases. Germline loops: CDR1 SGHRS, CDR2 YFSETQ. V shed 0 bases and J 3 bases; nucleotides not matched to a gene: 2. This CDR3 is 15 amino acids long. In nucleotides, the CDR3 is TGCGCCAGCAGCTTGGCGGGGACTAGCGAAGAGACCCAGTACTTC. Translated, it gives CASSLAGTSEETQYF.

This clonotype was seen more than once but under ten times. This sequence joins TRBV5-1 and TRBJ1-1; weak D call: TRBD1 (5 bases). V was cut by 0 bases and J by 5 bases, with 8 bases left in between. Germline V gene lookup returns CDR1 SGHRS and CDR2 YFSETQ. This CDR3 is built from 13 residues. The CDR3 DNA sequence: TGCGCCAGCAGCTTGGGGGGACGGACTGAAGCTTTCTTT. This translates into CASSLGGRTEAFF.

This chain joins TRBV7-9 and TRBJ1-2, with D possibly matching TRBD1 (5 bases). Trimming pared 6 bases from V and 5 bases from J, leaving 19 bases between. This CDR3 is built from 15 residues. Germline CDR1 and CDR2: SEHNR and FQNEAQ (reference sequence). The CDR3 DNA sequence: TGTGCCAGCAGTATAGACAGCCTCTTTACGTATGGCTACACCTTC. This gives the protein CASSIDSLFTYGYTF.

DNA for the CDR3: TGTGCCTCCAGGTTTTGGACACCCTACGAGCAGTACTTC. This sequence encodes CASRFWTPYEQYF. The chain couples TRBV3-1 to TRBJ2-7; D is possibly TRBD1 (5 bases). The CDR3 has 13 amino acids. In germline, CDR1 is LGHDT, CDR2 YNNKEL (reference sequence). V was pared by 11 bases and J by 2 bases, with 16 bases between.

This clonotype has only a few counts. This chain connects TRBV7-2 to TRBJ1-5; D is uncertain. Germline CDR1 SGHTA, CDR2 FQGNSA. V lost 3 bases and J lost 3, with 3 bases in between. CDR3 length: 12 residues. CDR3 in DNA: TGTGCCAGCAGCTTCGACAATCAGCCCCAGCATTTT. Its protein is CASSFDNQPQHF.

V and J are TRBV6-1 and TRBJ1-2, with D perhaps TRBD1 (5 bases). V lost 5 bases, J lost 8 bases, and 18 bases lay in between. The CDR3 spans 14 residues. Germline CDR1 reads MNHNS; CDR2 reads SASEGT. In DNA, the CDR3 is TGTGCCAGCAGTCCTCCTGGGGGGGTCCTCGGCTACACCTTC. Translated: CASSPPGGVLGYTF.

V gene TRBV10-3 combines with J gene TRBJ2-2; tentative D call: TRBD1 (6 bases). From germline, CDR1 is ENHRY and CDR2 SYGVKD. V shed 2 bases and J shed 2 bases, with 9 bases lying between them. The CDR3 length is 15 residues. CDR3: CAISEGTPNTGELFF. The CDR3 DNA reads as TGTGCCATCAGTGAGGGGACACCAAACACCGGGGAGCTGTTTTTT.

J is TRBJ1-2 and V is TRBV15; no definite D call. Trimming removed 1 base from V and 6 bases from J, with 15 bases in between. The germline V gene encodes CDR1 LNHNV and CDR2 YYDKDF (reference sequence). The CDR3 runs 15 residues. The CDR3 reads CATSRGFDAANGYTF. Written as DNA, the CDR3 is TGTGCCACCAGCAGAGGATTCGACGCGGCGAATGGCTACACCTTC.

This clonotype has just one count. One junction end disagrees with the germline gene, perhaps due to a read error. The chain has TRBV5-1 and TRBJ2-3; D is unclear. The CDR3 is 15 amino acids. Germline assignment: CDR1 SGHRS and CDR2 YFSETQ. Here the CDR3 DNA reads TGCGCCAGCGGCTTCAATGATAGCCCCACAGATACGCAGTATTTT. Encoded protein: CASGFNDSPTDTQYF.

This sequence joins TRBV4-1 and TRBJ2-2; D is undetermined. Germline V lookup: CDR1 MGHRA, CDR2 YSYEKL. This CDR3 has 17 amino acids. Trimming left V 2 bases short and J 0 bases short, with 13 bases between. CDR3 nucleotide sequence: TGCGCCAGCAGCCAAAAGAAGGCAATGACGAACACCGGGGAGCTGTTTTTT. Translating gives CASSQKKAMTNTGELFF.

The CDR3 sequence: CALTGGQENTGELFF. CDR3 DNA: TGTGCCCTTACGGGGGGTCAGGAGAACACCGGGGAGCTGTTTTTT. This chain links TRBV7-9 with TRBJ2-2; TRBD2 aligns across 7 bases. CDR3 length equals 15 residues. The germline gives CDR1 SEHNR, CDR2 FQNEAQ (reference sequence). V lost 11 bases and J lost 1; bases outside the gene matches: 10.

V usage is TRBV7-9 and J usage is TRBJ1-1; D gene uncertain. V gave up 1 base and J gave up 5 bases, with 11 bases separating them. This CDR3 comprises 14 residues. Germline V lookup: CDR1 SEHNR, CDR2 FQNEAQ (reference sequence). CDR3 amino acids: CASSLGLGSTEAFF. The CDR3 DNA follows: TGTGCCAGCAGCTTAGGTTTGGGGAGTACTGAAGCTTTCTTT.

This clonotype has at least ten counts. The rearrangement uses TRBV7-9 and TRBJ2-7, with TRBD2 matching 13 bases. Germline CDR1 SEHNR, CDR2 FQNEAQ (reference sequence). Trimming cost V 2 bases and J 3 bases; bases outside gene matches: 13. The CDR3 is 19 amino acids. The chain's CDR3 is CASSLRTAELAGGDYEQYF. The CDR3 DNA is TGTGCCAGCAGCTTACGTACGGCTGAACTAGCGGGGGGGGACTACGAGCAGTACTTC.

The chain joins TRBV18 to TRBJ2-4; 7 bases align to TRBD1. V lost 6 bases to trimming and J lost 6 bases; unmatched junction nucleotides: 5. Germline V CDR1 and CDR2: KGHSH, LQKENI. This CDR3 is 13 amino acids long. DNA of the CDR3: TGTGCCAGCTCCACAGGGGATGGAAACATTCAGTACTTC. Translation: CASSTGDGNIQYF.

V usage is TRBV20-1 and J usage is TRBJ2-7; unclear D gene. CDR1 is DFQATT and CDR2 is SNEGSKA in the germline V gene (reference sequence). V shed 0 bases and J shed 2 bases, with 8 bases lying between them. This CDR3 contains 13 residues. CDR3 in amino acids: CSARDQHPYEQYV. Written as DNA, the CDR3 is TGCAGTGCTAGAGATCAACACCCCTACGAGCAGTACGTC.

The rearrangement links TRBV4-3 to TRBJ2-5, with 10 bases that match TRBD1. V gave up 0 bases and J gave up 4 bases; unmatched junction bases: 5. CDR1 LGHNA and CDR2 YSLEER come from the germline V gene. CDR3 length: 16 residues. CDR3 sequence (DNA): TGCGCCAGCAGCCAAGATTCGGGACAGGGGCGAGAGACCCAGTACTTC. Translating gives CASSQDSGQGRETQYF.

Ten or more counts support this clonotype. The chain recombines TRBV12-3 or TRBV12-4 with TRBJ2-5; TRBD2 might be the D (6 bases). Trimming stripped 2 bases from V and 4 bases from J, with 11 bases between. This CDR3 contains 14 residues. The CDR3 nucleotides read TGTGCCAGCAGTTTAATGACTAGTGCAGAGACCCAGTACTTC. Translated, it gives CASSLMTSAETQYF.

This chain uses TRBV5-1 with TRBJ2-3; unclear D gene. This CDR3 spans 16 amino acids. V shed 1 base and J shed 3 bases, with 15 bases lying between them. Germline V CDR1 and CDR2: SGHRS, YFSETQ. The CDR3, as DNA: TGCGCCAGCAGCTTGCGCCGACCCTCCAGGACAGATACGCAGTATTTT. Translating it yields CASSLRRPSRTDTQYF. Combining the CDR3 with reference TRBV5-1 and TRBJ2-3 gives the whole variable domain KAGVTQTPRYLIKTRGQQVTLSCSPISGHRSVSWYQQTPGQGLQFLFEYFSETQRNKGNFPGRFSGRQFSNSRSEMNVSTLELGDSALYLCASSLRRPSRTDTQYFGPGTRLTVL.